The subject of this entry is one T cell receptor beta chain. Its cognate antigen has yet to be identified. The entry originates in a study of CXCR3-negative and CXCR3-positive naive CD8 T cells (dated by TCRdb to between 2018 and 2021). With respect to the entire study: Some 130 million TRB reads were obtained in total, roughly 1.5 +/- 0.3 million reads per library. Naive subsets from 5 or 6 donors and memory cells from 3 donors were included in the TRBV-TRBJ cluster analysis. Diversity and physicochemical repertoire analyses were performed on around twelve donors pooled from two independent experiments.

For each CD8+ T cell subset, flow sorting was done in triplicate, and around 300,000 cells per subset went directly into RLT lysis buffer. Naive CD8+ T cells were defined stringently as CD45RO-CCR7+CD27+CD95- to exclude memory contaminants. Peripheral blood mononuclear cells were isolated from buffy coats by standard density gradient centrifugation. A FACSAria III was used to flow-sort naive CXCR3-negative and CXCR3-positive CD8+ T cells. An RNeasy Mini Kit was used to extract total RNA from the sorted cells. Summary of the overall study and its limitations: TRB CDR3s from CXCR3-positive naive cells showed higher hydrophobicity (lower Kidera factor 4), lower energy, and higher strength and volume indices than CXCR3-negative naive cells. Because surface CD5, which has been linked to self-reactivity in mice, was comparable between naive subsets, TCR interaction strength was also inferred from TRB CDR3 physicochemical properties. Naive CXCR3-negative and CXCR3-positive cells from the same donor showed similar TRBV-TRBJ usage, whereas memory cells showed distinct patterns. Because CXCR3 expression was partially decreased after cryopreservation, freshly isolated PBMCs were used for most assays. Comparably high repertoire diversity was found in both naive subsets, whereas much lower repertoire diversity was found in memory CD8+ T cells.

TCRdb records NextSeq 550 as the sequencer. The Human TCR Profiling Kit (MiLaboratory) was used to prepare UMI-labeled 5' RACE TRB cDNA libraries. The full amount of extracted RNA was used for cDNA synthesis, and the full amount of resulting cDNA was used for PCR amplification. Libraries were prepared in parallel with an identical number of PCR cycles. The authors' pipeline ran thus. MIGEC and MiXCR extracted about 49,000 +/- 11,000 unique UMI-labeled TRB cDNA molecules per library, requiring at least two reads per UMI. On average, each library contained approximately 40,000 +/- 10,000 functional in-frame TRB CDR3 nucleotide clonotypes without stop codons. After each sample was downsampled to 5000 UMI-labeled TRB molecules, VDJtools was used to calculate diversity metrics such as normalized Shannon-Wiener and Chao1. Clonotype-size-weighted physicochemical properties of the central five CDR3 residues (interaction energy, strength, volume and Kidera factor 4) were computed in VDJtools. Each CDR3 protein sequence appears as one entry after TCRdb reprocessed the reads, and no DNA is included. The V and J calls were not made by the authors but by TCRdb's processing. This sample's table has entries for over 95,000 distinct CDR3 sequences. The ten most abundant clones make up 0.36% of the sample.

Sequencing was performed on naive CXCR3+ CD8+ T cells from blood. Read against the paper, the sample's cell subset or site label means: CD45RO-CCR7+CD27+CD95- naive CD8+ T cells expressing CXCR3 (TNR3+). The clonotype originates from a human donor in good health. Some clones in this sample may be carry-over from other donors' samples.

This receptor carries the CDR3 CASSLAVSRDDNLNTEAFF. The chain was built from TRBV12-3 or TRBV12-4 and TRBJ1-1. The CDR3, from cysteine to phenylalanine, totals 19 residues. No DNA sequence was recorded.